This TCR beta chain stems from a study of tumor-infiltrating lymphocytes in oesophageal squamous cell carcinoma. TCRdb passed the PCR reads through MiXCR, listing each CDR3 protein once. The table has more than 15,000 distinct CDR3 sequences, 42% seen once. CDR3 length: 15 amino acids. Trimming cost V 6 bases and J 4 bases; bases outside gene matches: 10. Germline CDR1 is MNHNS and CDR2 is SASEGT. The sequence came from a female donor with esophageal squamous cell carcinoma. The gene calls are TRBV6-1 and TRBJ2-5; 8 nucleotides match TRBD1. The material sequenced was normal esophageal tissue next to the tumor. CDR3 in DNA: TGTGCCAGCAGGACCGGACAGGGCCTCGGAGAGACCCAGTACTTC. Its protein is CASRTGQGLGETQYF.